This TCR beta chain was retrieved from a study of blood T cell repertoires in COVID-19. Study-wide context: Both acute and convalescent COVID-19 samples were obtained from the United States, Italy and Spain. From T cells, B-cell-depleted T cells, or PBMCs came the material, which was cDNA or gDNA.

Germline V CDR1 and CDR2: LGHNT, FRNRAP. The CDR3 spans 12 residues. V gave up 7 bases and J gave up 9 bases; unmatched junction bases: 4. As processed by the authors: Quantification of nucleated cells was approximated via reference gene primer amplification. Assay used: immunoSEQ multiplex PCR; TCRdb lists only in-frame clones, some missing. Clone size and V and J calls were adopted from that table, with D and trimming inferred from the DNA. The data show some 110,000 clones, with 65% to 90% seen just once and about 4.8% held by the top ten. Sequencing used peripheral blood. This chain joins TRBV12-5 and TRBJ2-5, with TRBD2 matching 11 bases. This TCR derives from a man in his sixties with acute or convalescent COVID-19. CDR3 sequence reads: CASAPTSGAQYF. DNA for the CDR3: TGTGCTAGTGCCCCGACTAGCGGGGCCCAGTACTTC.